What follows are 23 T cell receptor beta chains derived from one specimen sequenced in a study of blood T cells in healthy people across ages (dated by TCRdb to the mid-2010s). Libraries were made using 5' RACE. TCRdb names Illumina HiSeq 2500 as the instrument used. A second PCR of roughly 6 to 11 cycles was run with a J-beta primer mix and a sample-barcoded 5' primer. The public reads were reprocessed in TCRdb via fastp at Q25 and MiXCR, keeping in-frame beta chains. Each record represents a unique CDR3 protein, reported with the most common genes and DNA among its rows. This sample comprises roughly 500,000 distinct CDR3 sequences, 27% of them detected only once. The top ten hold 18% of the sample. Sequences were obtained from blood. The receptor source for this set is a woman aged 70 to 79 in good health.

This clonotype was seen more than once but under ten times. This sequence joins TRBV19 and TRBJ2-2; weak D call: TRBD1 (5 bases). CDR3 length equals 14 residues. V was shortened by 10 bases and J by 3 bases, with 15 bases between the two germline ends. The germline CDR1 and CDR2 sequences are LNHDA and SQIVND (reference sequence). The CDR3 is CANSPDTYTGELFF. CDR3 bases: TGTGCCAATAGCCCGGACACTTACACCGGGGAGCTGTTTTTT.

This clonotype was counted a few times. The V call is TRBV6-1, the J call TRBJ1-2; TRBD1 aligns across 7 bases. The germline gives CDR1 MNHNS, CDR2 SASEGT. V lost 3 bases and J lost 5; bases outside the gene matches: 6. There are 14 residues in the CDR3. The CDR3 loop reads CASSERGRGYGYTF. For the CDR3, the DNA is TGTGCCAGCAGTGAGAGGGGGCGAGGGTATGGCTACACCTTC.

The V call is TRBV11-2, the J call TRBJ2-5; 8 nucleotides match TRBD1. V lost 1 base, J lost 5 bases, and 15 bases stayed unmatched. There are 18 residues in the CDR3. Per the germline V gene, CDR1 is SGHAT and CDR2 is FQNNGV. This CDR3 reads CASSLGLPTGAFGETQYF. CDR3 DNA sequence: TGTGCCAGCAGCTTAGGCCTACCGACAGGGGCATTCGGGGAGACCCAGTACTTC.

This clonotype came up many times. The V and J genes are TRBV4-1 and TRBJ1-2; TRBD1 matches 9 bases. The CDR3 has 16 amino acids. Germline CDR1 MGHRA, CDR2 YSYEKL. V lost 2 bases, J lost 5 bases, and 9 bases stayed unmatched. The CDR3 DNA sequence: TGCGCCAGCAGCCAACAAAATTGGACAGGGGTTTATGGCTACACCTTC. Amino acids: CASSQQNWTGVYGYTF.

The table lists this clonotype with a count of one. The chain joins TRBV3-1 to TRBJ2-1; 9 bases are shared with TRBD2. The J segment lost 9 bases and the V segment lost 5 bases, leaving 8 bases of the junction unmatched. The CDR3 is 14 residues long. CDR1 and CDR2 (germline): LGHDT, YNNKEL (reference sequence). CDR3 loop: CASSSSGGNSEQFF. In nucleotides, the CDR3 is TGTGCCAGCAGCTCGAGCGGGGGGAATAGTGAGCAGTTCTTC.

This sequence joins TRBV11-3 and TRBJ2-1, with 7 bases lining up with TRBD2. Germline loops: CDR1 SGHNT, CDR2 YENEEA. Germline trimming cut 1 base from V and 14 bases from J; bases unmatched to any gene: 5. The CDR3 runs to 12 residues. The CDR3 protein is CASSLVRDYEFF. DNA for the CDR3: TGTGCCAGCAGCTTAGTCCGGGACTATGAGTTCTTC.

The table lists this clonotype with a few counts. At one end, the junction sequence differs from germline, possibly due to a read error. V and J are TRBV20-1 and TRBJ2-7; D perhaps matches TRBD1 (5 bases). The CDR3 length is 12 residues. Germline CDR1 and CDR2: DFQATT and SNEGSKA (reference sequence). The DNA for the CDR3 is TGCAGTGCTATCAGGGCGAGGAACGAGCAGCACTTC. This gives the protein CSAIRARNEQHF.

This clonotype has only a few counts. The V call is TRBV7-9, the J call TRBJ2-3; tentative D call: TRBD2 (6 bases). Germline assignment: CDR1 SEHNR and CDR2 FQNEAQ (reference sequence). Trimming stripped 7 bases from V and 2 bases from J, with 16 bases between. This CDR3 has 15 residues. The CDR3 reads CASIRGDGVTDTQYF. CDR3 nucleotides: TGTGCCAGCATTCGCGGGGACGGAGTCACAGATACGCAGTATTTT.

This clonotype was detected a few times. The rearrangement links TRBV5-1 to TRBJ2-3; the match to TRBD2 covers 11 bases. V lost 1 base, J lost 2 bases, and 6 bases stayed unmatched. The CDR3 is 17 residues long. Germline-derived CDR1 and CDR2 are SGHRS and YFSETQ. The DNA for the CDR3 is TGCGCCAGCAGCTTGAGGGCTAGCGGGGGGCCCACAGATACGCAGTATTTT. Translating it yields CASSLRASGGPTDTQYF.

The J gene is TRBJ2-7, the V gene TRBV10-3; D is uncertain. This CDR3 spans 16 amino acids. Looked up from germline, CDR1 is ENHRY and CDR2 is SYGVKD. Trimming left V 2 bases short and J 0 bases short, with 14 bases between. The CDR3 is CAISEPGRGFSYEQYF. The CDR3 bases are TGTGCCATCAGTGAGCCTGGACGAGGATTCTCCTACGAGCAGTACTTC.

The DNA of the CDR3 is TGTGCCAGCACCCTCTCTGGGGGCCTTGATGAGCAGTTCTTC. This sequence encodes CASTLSGGLDEQFF. The chain combines TRBV6-1 with TRBJ2-5; D is possibly TRBD1 (6 bases). The J call is doubtful: the DNA matches TRBJ2-1 better. CDR1 is MNHNS, CDR2 SASEGT, per germline. The CDR3 covers 14 residues.

This clonotype was detected only a few times. The chain combines TRBV7-9 with TRBJ2-1, with 11 bases fitting TRBD1. From germline, CDR1 is SEHNR and CDR2 FQNEAQ (reference sequence). The CDR3 is 15 amino acids. Unmatched junction bases numbered 8, after V lost 5 bases and J lost 8 bases. Here the CDR3 reads CASSMGQGVRDEQFF. CDR3 DNA sequence: TGTGCCAGCAGCATGGGACAGGGGGTCAGGGATGAGCAGTTCTTC. Combining the CDR3 with reference TRBV7-9 and TRBJ2-1 gives the whole variable domain DTGVSQNPRHKITKRGQNVTFRCDPISEHNRLYWYRQTLGQGPEFLTYFQNEAQLEKSRLLSDRFSAERPKGSFSTLEIQRTEQGDSAMYLCASSMGQGVRDEQFFGPGTRLTVL.

The chain recombines TRBV29-1 with TRBJ2-5; D is ambiguous. Germline CDR1 is SQVTM and CDR2 is ANQGSEA. V was trimmed by 3 bases and J by 5 bases, leaving 16 bases between them. CDR3 length: 14 amino acids. The CDR3 region has the DNA TGCAGCGTTGATTGGGCCCCAGGTCGGGAGACCCAGTACTTC. Amino acids: CSVDWAPGRETQYF. Using reference TRBV29-1 and TRBJ2-5 for the parts outside the CDR3, the full variable domain is SAVISQKPSRDICQRGTSLTIQCQVDSQVTMMFWYRQQPGQSLTLIATANQGSEATYESGFVIDKFPISRPNLTFSTLTVSNMSPEDSSIYLCSVDWAPGRETQYFGPGTRLLVL.

The CDR3: CASSLALQGGYTEAFF. The DNA of the CDR3 is TGCGCCAGCAGCTTGGCCCTACAGGGTGGGTACACTGAAGCTTTCTTT. The rearrangement links TRBV5-1 to TRBJ1-1, with D possibly being TRBD1 (6 bases). CDR1 SGHRS and CDR2 YFSETQ come from the germline V gene. V lost 0 bases to trimming and J lost 3 bases, with 15 bases between them. This CDR3 has 16 residues.

Regarding this clonotype: A junction boundary mismatches the germline segment, possibly from a read error. The V and J genes are TRBV3-1 and TRBJ2-7, with D unclear. The germline V gene encodes CDR1 LGHDT and CDR2 YNNKEL (reference sequence). The CDR3 runs to 15 residues. In nucleotides, the CDR3 is TGTGCCAGCAGCCAAGATCCGAGTCCCCCCTACGAGCAGCACTTC. Amino acids: CASSQDPSPPYEQHF.

This clonotype was detected a few times. The chain carries TRBV20-1 and TRBJ2-7; TRBD1 might be the D (6 bases). Germline CDR1 DFQATT, CDR2 SNEGSKA (reference sequence). The ends were cut back, 7 bases at V and 1 base at J, with 14 bases in the middle. The length of the CDR3 is 13 residues. In nucleotides, the CDR3 is TGCAGTGGAAGGCAGGGGTTGTCCTACGAGCAGTACTTC. Protein product: CSGRQGLSYEQYF.

This clonotype appeared a few times. The chain is built from TRBV20-1 and TRBJ2-1, with 13 bases lining up with TRBD2. CDR1 is DFQATT, CDR2 SNEGSKA, per germline (reference sequence). Unmatched junction bases numbered 9, after V lost 6 bases and J lost 1 base. This CDR3 spans 17 amino acids. The CDR3 DNA reads TGCAGTGCAGGGACTAGCGGGGTTATGGGATCCTACAATGAGCAGTTCTTC. It is translated as CSAGTSGVMGSYNEQFF.

This clonotype was counted only a few times. The chain is built from TRBV12-3 or TRBV12-4 and TRBJ2-5; D uncertain. CDR3 length: 13 residues. Trimming removed 5 bases from V and 10 bases from J, with 17 bases in between. In DNA form, the CDR3 reads TGTGCCAGCAGTCTCATGGGCAATAAAGTCCAGTACTTC. Encoded protein: CASSLMGNKVQYF.

The V and J genes are TRBV2 and TRBJ2-3; TRBD2 matches 11 bases. Per germline, CDR1 SNHLY and CDR2 FYNNEI. V trimming: 1 base; J trimming: 1 base; junction bases outside the gene matches: 1. The CDR3 covers 16 residues. The CDR3 loop reads CASSEELAGGTDTQYF. In DNA form, the CDR3 reads TGTGCCAGCAGTGAAGAACTAGCGGGGGGCACAGATACGCAGTATTTT.

Only a few counts were recorded for this clonotype. Here the CDR3 reads CASSVAPGGQSEQYF. For the CDR3, the DNA is TGTGCCAGCAGCGTAGCTCCGGGGGGGCAGTCCGAGCAGTACTTC. The chain carries TRBV9 and TRBJ2-1; TRBD2 matches 8 bases. With the DNA end fitting TRBJ2-7 better, the J assignment may be wrong. The CDR3 runs to 15 residues. From germline, CDR1 is SGDLS and CDR2 YYNGEE.

This clonotype was recorded a few times. The J gene is TRBJ2-7, the V gene TRBV18; no definite D call. The CDR3 extends over 14 amino acids. Germline lookup yields CDR1 KGHSH and CDR2 LQKENI. Trimming left V 1 base short and J 3 bases short, with 10 bases between. The CDR3 loop is CASSPQGSRYEQYF. CDR3 in DNA: TGTGCCAGCTCACCACAGGGATCTCGCTACGAGCAGTACTTC.

This clonotype was detected a few times. The chain links TRBV29-1 to TRBJ2-5; 12 positions agree with TRBD2. This CDR3 region has 15 residues. V lost 3 bases to trimming and J lost 2 bases; unmatched junction nucleotides: 4. CDR1 and CDR2 (germline): SQVTM, ANQGSEA. In DNA form, the CDR3 reads TGCAGCGTTGAGAGGACTAGCGGGGTACAAGAGACCCAGTACTTC. This codes for CSVERTSGVQETQYF.

CDR3 nucleotides: TGTGCCAGCGGATGGACAGGGGCCAATGAAAAACTGTTTTTT. Translated: CASGWTGANEKLFF. The chain uses TRBV3-1 and TRBJ1-4; 9 nucleotides agree with TRBD1. Germline trimming cut 8 bases from V and 5 bases from J; bases unmatched to any gene: 6. The length of the CDR3 is 14 residues. Germline V gene sequence: CDR1 LGHDT, CDR2 YNNKEL (reference sequence). Drawing the rest from reference TRBV3-1 and TRBJ1-4, the complete variable domain is DTAVSQTPKYLVTQMGNDKSIKCEQNLGHDTMYWYKQDSKKFLKIMFSYNNKELIINETVPNRFSPKSPDKAHLNLHINSLELGDSAVYFCASGWTGANEKLFFGSGTQLSVL.